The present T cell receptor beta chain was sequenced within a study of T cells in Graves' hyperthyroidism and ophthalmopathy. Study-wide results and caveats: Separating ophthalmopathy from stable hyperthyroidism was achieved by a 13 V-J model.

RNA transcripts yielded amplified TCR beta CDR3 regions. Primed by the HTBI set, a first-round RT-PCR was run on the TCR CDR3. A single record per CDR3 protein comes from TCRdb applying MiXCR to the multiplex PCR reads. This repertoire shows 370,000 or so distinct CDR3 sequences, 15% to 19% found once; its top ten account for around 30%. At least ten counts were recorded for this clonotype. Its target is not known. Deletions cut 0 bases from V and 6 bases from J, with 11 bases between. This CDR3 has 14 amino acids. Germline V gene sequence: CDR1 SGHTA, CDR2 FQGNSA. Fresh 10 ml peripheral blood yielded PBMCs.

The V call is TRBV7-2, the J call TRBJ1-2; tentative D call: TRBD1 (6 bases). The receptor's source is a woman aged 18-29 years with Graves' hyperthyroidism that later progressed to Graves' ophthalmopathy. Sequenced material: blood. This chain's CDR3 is CASSLATGRNGYTF. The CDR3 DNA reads TGTGCCAGCAGCTTAGCAACAGGGCGGAATGGCTACACCTTC.